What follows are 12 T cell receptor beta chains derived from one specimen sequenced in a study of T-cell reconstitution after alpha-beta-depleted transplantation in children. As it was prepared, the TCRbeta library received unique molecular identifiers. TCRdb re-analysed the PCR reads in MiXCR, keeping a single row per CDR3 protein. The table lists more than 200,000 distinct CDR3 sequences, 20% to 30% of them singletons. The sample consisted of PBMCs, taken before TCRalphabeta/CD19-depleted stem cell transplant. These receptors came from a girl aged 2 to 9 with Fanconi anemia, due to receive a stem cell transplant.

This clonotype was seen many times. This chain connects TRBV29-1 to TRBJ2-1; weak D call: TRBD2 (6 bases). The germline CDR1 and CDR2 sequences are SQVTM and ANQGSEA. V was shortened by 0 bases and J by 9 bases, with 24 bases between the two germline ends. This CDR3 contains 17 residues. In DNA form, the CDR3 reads TGCAGCGTTGAAGATCTCCCGGCGCGGGGACCTGCTGGTGAGCAGTTCTTC. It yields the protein CSVEDLPARGPAGEQFF.

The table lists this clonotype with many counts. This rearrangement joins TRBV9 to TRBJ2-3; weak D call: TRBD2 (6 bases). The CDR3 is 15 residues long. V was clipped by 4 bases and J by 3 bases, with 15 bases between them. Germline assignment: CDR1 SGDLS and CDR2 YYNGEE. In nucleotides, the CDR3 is TGTGCCAGCAGCCCCCTAGCGACTGTAACAGATACGCAGTATTTT. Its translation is CASSPLATVTDTQYF.

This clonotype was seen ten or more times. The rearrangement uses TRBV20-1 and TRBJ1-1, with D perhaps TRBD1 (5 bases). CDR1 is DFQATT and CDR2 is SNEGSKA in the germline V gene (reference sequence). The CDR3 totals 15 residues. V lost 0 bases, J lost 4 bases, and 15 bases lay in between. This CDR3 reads CSARDAGREITEAFF. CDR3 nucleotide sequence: TGCAGTGCTAGAGATGCAGGGAGGGAAATCACTGAAGCTTTCTTT.

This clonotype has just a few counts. Written as DNA, the CDR3 is TGCAGTGTAGGAGTGAACACTGAAGCTTTCTTT. This codes for CSVGVNTEAFF. This chain uses TRBV20-1 with TRBJ1-1; no firm D call. The CDR3 is made up of 11 amino acids. Germline lookup yields CDR1 DFQATT and CDR2 SNEGSKA (reference sequence). Trimming took 7 bases from V and 0 from J, leaving 6 bases between them.

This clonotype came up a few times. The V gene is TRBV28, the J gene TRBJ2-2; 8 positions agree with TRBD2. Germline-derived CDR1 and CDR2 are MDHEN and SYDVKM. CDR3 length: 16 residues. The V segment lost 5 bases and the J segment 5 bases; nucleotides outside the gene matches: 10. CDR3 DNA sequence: TGTGCCAGCAGTGACGACGGACTAGCAAGGACCGGGGAGCTGTTTTTT. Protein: CASSDDGLARTGELFF.

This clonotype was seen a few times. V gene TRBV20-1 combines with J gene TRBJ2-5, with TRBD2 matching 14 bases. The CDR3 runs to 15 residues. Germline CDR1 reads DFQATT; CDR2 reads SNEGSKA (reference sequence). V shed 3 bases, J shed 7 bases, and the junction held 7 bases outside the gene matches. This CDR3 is CSASRTSGGQWTQYF. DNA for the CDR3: TGCAGTGCTAGCCGGACTAGCGGGGGGCAGTGGACCCAGTACTTC.

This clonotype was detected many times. The chain's CDR3 is CASSFDVAGARTDTQYF. The DNA of the CDR3 is TGTGCCAGCAGTTTTGATGTTGCGGGGGCCCGCACAGATACGCAGTATTTT. The rearrangement joins TRBV12-3 or TRBV12-4 to TRBJ2-3; tentatively, D is TRBD2 (7 bases). With 3 bases removed from V and 1 base from J, the gap between germline ends came to 17 bases. This CDR3 has 17 residues.

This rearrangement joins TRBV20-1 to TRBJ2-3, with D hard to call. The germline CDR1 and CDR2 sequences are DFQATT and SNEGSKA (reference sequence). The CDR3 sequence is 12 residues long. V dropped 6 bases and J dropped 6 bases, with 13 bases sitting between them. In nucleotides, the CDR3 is TGCAGTGCCCTCGAGAACTTTGATACGCAGTATTTT. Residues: CSALENFDTQYF.

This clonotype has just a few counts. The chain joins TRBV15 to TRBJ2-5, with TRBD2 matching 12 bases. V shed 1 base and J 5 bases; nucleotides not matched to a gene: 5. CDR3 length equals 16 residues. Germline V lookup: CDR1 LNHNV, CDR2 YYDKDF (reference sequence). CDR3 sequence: CATSRAKGLAGETQYF. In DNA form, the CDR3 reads TGTGCCACCAGCAGAGCCAAAGGACTAGCGGGGGAGACCCAGTACTTC.

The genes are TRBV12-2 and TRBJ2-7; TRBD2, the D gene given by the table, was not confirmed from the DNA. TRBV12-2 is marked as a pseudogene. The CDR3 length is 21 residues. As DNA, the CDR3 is TGTGCAAGTCGCTTAGCGCCGGTAAGGCTAGCGGGGGGGCCCCCTCCAGACGAGCAGTACTTC. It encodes CASRLAPVRLAGGPPPDEQYF.

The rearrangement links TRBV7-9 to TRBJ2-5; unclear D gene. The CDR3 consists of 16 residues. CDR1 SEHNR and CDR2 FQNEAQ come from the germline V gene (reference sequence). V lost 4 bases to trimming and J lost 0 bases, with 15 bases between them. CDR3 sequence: CASSSYPPDHQETQYF. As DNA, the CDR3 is TGTGCCAGCAGCTCTTATCCCCCGGACCACCAAGAGACCCAGTACTTC.

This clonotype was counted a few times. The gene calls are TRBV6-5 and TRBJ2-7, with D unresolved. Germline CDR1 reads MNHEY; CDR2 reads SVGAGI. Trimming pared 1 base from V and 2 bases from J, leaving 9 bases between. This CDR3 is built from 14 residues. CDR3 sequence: CASSYWGLAYEQYF. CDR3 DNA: TGTGCCAGCAGTTACTGGGGTTTGGCCTACGAGCAGTACTTC.